Sequencing of this T cell receptor beta chain was carried out in a study of cytomegalovirus exposure and HLA in healthy donors. Study results and limitations: The investigators catalogued 160 or so TCR beta chains as cytomegalovirus-associated. CMV antigen specificity of a few CMV-associated chains was confirmed in vitro. In the roughly 120 validation repertoires, a later analysis found that first-cohort TCR clusters tended to co-occur.

Assay: immunoSEQ multiplex PCR; the TCRdb copy retains only in-frame clones and omits some. The sample carries roughly 68,000 clones, about 96% recorded once. The CDR3 totals 15 residues. Trimming left V 4 bases short and J 2 bases short, with 14 bases between. Per germline, CDR1 MGHRA and CDR2 YSYEKL. The study drew the donors from its approximately 110-subject validation cohort, separate from the roughly 700-subject first cohort. In regard to this clone: Its cognate antigen is unknown.

The chain is built from TRBV4-1 and TRBJ2-5, with D tentatively TRBD1 (6 bases). Sequenced sample: PBMCs. This TCR derives from a man aged 18 to 29 in good health and CMV-seronegative. The CDR3 reads CASSRHRDGQETQYF. The CDR3 DNA sequence: TGCGCCAGCAGCCGACACAGGGACGGACAAGAGACCCAGTACTTC.